A single sample gave rise to the 7 T cell receptor beta chains below, sequenced in a study of blood T cell repertoires in COVID-19. Some clones are missing from TCRdb's copy, which holds only in-frame ones; the method was immunoSEQ multiplex PCR. The sample has about 210,000 clones, 75% to 90% seen once. The sample taken for sequencing was peripheral blood. Receptor source: a man in his forties with acute or convalescent COVID-19.

The chain joins TRBV10-1 to TRBJ1-1, with TRBD1 as a possible D gene (6 bases). V lost 6 bases and J 7 bases, leaving 9 bases between the germline ends. Germline CDR1 WNHNN, CDR2 SYGVQD (reference sequence). There are 11 residues in the CDR3. The CDR3 region is CASSAGVEAFF. CDR3 nucleotides: TGCGCCAGCAGCGCAGGGGTTGAAGCTTTCTTT.

The chain links TRBV6-5 to TRBJ1-2, with D perhaps matching TRBD1 (5 bases). Trimming removed 10 bases at V and 3 bases at J, with 12 bases between. The CDR3 has 12 amino acids. Germline CDR1 reads MNHEY; CDR2 reads SVGAGI. The CDR3 region is CATGAGDYGYTF. CDR3 sequence (DNA): TGTGCCACCGGTGCGGGGGACTATGGCTACACCTTC.

The CDR3 protein is CASSIAGGNQPQHF. CDR3 in DNA: TGTGCCAGTAGTATCGCAGGGGGGAATCAGCCCCAGCATTTT. The rearrangement links TRBV19 to TRBJ1-5; TRBD1 agrees at 7 bases. Trimming cost V 3 bases and J 4 bases; bases outside gene matches: 3. CDR1 is LNHDA and CDR2 is SQIVND in the germline V gene (reference sequence). The CDR3 loop spans 14 amino acids. Full variable domain (missing parts from reference TRBV19 and TRBJ1-5): DGGITQSPKYLFRKEGQNVTLSCEQNLNHDAMYWYRQDPGQGLRLIYYSQIVNDFQKGDIAEGYSVSREKKESFPLTVTSAQKNPTAFYLCASSIAGGNQPQHFGDGTRLSIL.

The chain carries TRBV2 and TRBJ2-2; 9 positions agree with TRBD1. V dropped 3 bases and J dropped 5; count of bases not matched to a gene: 7. The CDR3 runs to 16 residues. Germline V gene lookup returns CDR1 SNHLY and CDR2 FYNNEI. The CDR3 loop reads CASSDSRTGATGELFF. The CDR3 DNA reads as TGTGCCAGCAGTGATTCAAGGACAGGGGCGACCGGGGAGCTGTTTTTT.

The chain links TRBV28 to TRBJ1-2; D is unclear. This CDR3 is built from 12 residues. V lost 6 bases and J 3 bases, leaving 8 bases between the germline ends. CDR1 is MDHEN and CDR2 is SYDVKM in the germline V gene. CDR3 sequence (DNA): TGTGCCAGCAGCCCAAGCTACTATGGCTACACCTTC. Encoded protein: CASSPSYYGYTF.

As DNA, the CDR3 is TGTGCCAGCAGCTCTCCAGTTAGCCACGAGCAGTACTTC. Protein product: CASSSPVSHEQYF. This sequence joins TRBV11-3 and TRBJ2-7; D gene ambiguous. V lost 4 bases and J 5 bases, leaving 12 bases between the germline ends. This CDR3 is 13 amino acids long. Germline V CDR1 and CDR2: SGHNT, YENEEA.

The rearrangement links TRBV4-3 to TRBJ2-7; 10 bases are shared with TRBD2. V was pared by 0 bases and J by 5 bases, with 7 bases of the junction left unmatched. CDR3 length: 16 residues. Germline V gene sequence: CDR1 LGHNA, CDR2 YSLEER. CDR3 region: CASSQDLASGSNEQYF. For the CDR3, the DNA is TGCGCCAGCAGCCAAGATCTGGCTAGCGGGAGTAACGAGCAGTACTTC.